The TCR beta chain under discussion was sequenced for a study of vaccination effects on CD4 cells after COVID-19. Study at large: It was a median of 72 days after the second dose that post-vaccine samples were obtained. PBMC were cultured at around 2 million per well with roughly 10 IU/ml IL-2 and roughly 10 ug/ml peptides.

With respect to this clone: Antigen unknown.

Assay used: immunoSEQ multiplex PCR; TCRdb lists only in-frame clones, some missing. The sample contains 50,000 or so clones, around 70% of which appear only once. An approximately nine-day culture period preceded the isolation of CD4+ T cells. This individual tested PCR-positive for SARS-CoV-2 infection between March and December 2020. Subjects were given two BNT162b2 or mRNA-1273 vaccine doses. The germline V gene has CDR1 SGHDT and CDR2 YYEEEE. Trimming stripped 4 bases from V and 0 bases from J, with 15 bases between. This CDR3 is built from 16 residues. Study-level findings and limits: Predominantly, the post-vaccine spike-reactive clones of convalescents comprised new vaccine-induced clones.

The clonotype was recovered from a human donor who had a prior SARS-CoV-2 infection. This material consisted of CD4+ T cells from PBMCs cultured without peptide, taken after COVID-19 vaccination. This chain uses TRBV5-6 with TRBJ2-3; D call uncertain. The CDR3 bases are TGTGCCAGCAGCCAAGGGTGGGTGACTAGCACAGATACGCAGTATTTT. It encodes CASSQGWVTSTDTQYF. The full variable domain, with the rest looked up from reference TRBV5-6 and TRBJ2-3, is DAGVTQSPTHLIKTRGQQVTLRCSPKSGHDTVSWYQQALGQGPQFIFQYYEEEERQRGNFPDRFSGHQFPNYSSELNVNALLLGDSALYLCASSQGWVTSTDTQYFGPGTRLTVL.